A single TCR beta chain is shown here with its context. No cognate antigen has been identified for it. It has no much larger one-base neighbor in the sample; base qualities were not kept. For CDR1 and CDR2, the germline V gene lists MDHEN and SYDVKM. The CDR3 goes from the cysteine to the phenylalanine over 15 residues. CDR3 DNA is the only sequence kept; it has 45 bases, read in frame from the first base. After removal of 4 bases from V and 5 bases from J, the junction retains 9 bases not matched to a gene. Taken with the paper, the label for time point translates to: pretreatment peripheral blood. The cohort included roughly 30 patients with locally advanced or metastatic urothelial carcinoma who were treated at Memorial Sloan Kettering on a trial protocol. Peripheral blood mononuclear cells were collected pretreatment and during treatment, with between 1 and 8 total time points obtained per patient. The Qiagen DNeasy Blood extraction kit was used to purify genomic DNA from total PBMCs and from tumor samples. PBMCs were collected pretreatment and during treatment and were isolated and stored as previously described.

This entry is derived from a study of PD-L1 blockade in urothelial cancer (dated by TCRdb to 2017 to 2019). With regard to the full study: All patients started therapy at some point between 2014 and 2016 and received atezolizumab 1,200 mg intravenously every 3 weeks. About 90% of the roughly 30 patients were males with bladder-origin urothelial cancer, and about 60% of the 29 reported a prior smoking history. Patients had an ECOG performance status of 0 or 1 and had received between 0 and 3 prior chemotherapy regimens. Blood samples were analyzed at two time points: 3 weeks after treatment start (second dose) and 6 weeks after treatment start. A median of 141,255 T cells and approximately 86,000 unique TCRs was obtained from blood samples, and a median clonality of around 0.08 was observed. The study, an exploratory multi-omic analysis, examined somatic, immune and clinical correlates of response to PD-L1 blockade with atezolizumab in urothelial cancer. Pretreatment tumor samples, along with matched peripheral blood collected serially before and after atezolizumab treatment, underwent TCR sequencing. Durable clinical benefit was defined as progression-free survival longer than 6 months, and TCR features were also tested against progression-free and overall survival. In the same patients, whole exome sequencing and RNA sequencing of pretreatment tumors were performed in addition to TCR sequencing. Durable clinical benefit was achieved by nine patients and was not achieved by 20 patients. Pretreatment blood TCR-seq was available for twenty-nine patients, at least one posttreatment blood collection was obtained for some 24 patients, and tumor TCR-seq was available for some 24 patients. Beyond this particular receptor, the publication reports: Patients with durable benefit showed greater expansion of tumor-associated TCR clones in peripheral blood 3 weeks after starting treatment (n ≈ 21, p = 0.022). Because the sample size was small (n ≈ 28) and many of the analyses were exploratory, the results are meant to be hypothesis-generating. Improved progression-free and overall survival was associated with having pretreatment peripheral blood TCR clonality below the median.

Synthetic TCR analog templates were spiked into each PCR to estimate absolute template abundance from read counts. The immunoSEQ assay used bias-controlled V and J gene primers to amplify TCRbeta CDR3 regions from genomic DNA. Sequencing of rearranged TCRbeta segments was performed at approximately 20X coverage. In the original analysis: Clustering was used to correct sequencing errors, and CDR3s were annotated against IMGT so that V, D and J genes could be assigned. Out-of-frame and stop-codon sequences were excluded, and only productive TCRbeta rearrangements were used in downstream analyses. Clonality was calculated as one minus the Shannon entropy normalized by the log of the number of unique productive sequences. Fisher's exact test with Benjamini-Hochberg correction, at a threshold of adjusted p below 0.01, was used to find clones that differed between time points or between blood and tumor. TCRdb's version of the immuneACCESS table is confined to in-frame rearrangements and falls short of the full clone set. An unresolved V gene accounts for under half of the shortfall where checked; the remainder is of unknown origin. V and J calls and clone size follow that table, whereas D and trimming were derived from the DNA. The sample table records just under 50,000 clones; around 80% of these occur just once. The biggest ten clones account for roughly 3.3% of the sample.

In this chain, TRBV28 is recombined with TRBJ2-5, with 8 bases aligning to TRBD2. The TCR originated in an older man with urothelial cancer. The specimen was PBMCs, collected around atezolizumab (anti-PD-L1) treatment. The CDR3 corresponds to CASSSSGGRVETQYF. The sequenced DNA is TGTGCCAGCAGTTCCTCGGGGGGGCGGGTGGAGACCCAGTACTTC.